The rows below give T cell receptor beta chains drawn from one sample of a study of shared clonotypes between healthy human individuals. The repertoire was sequenced with immunoSEQ multiplex PCR; TCRdb's copy has only in-frame clones and lacks some. The sample lists roughly 1 million clones, 65% to 75% seen once, with about 1.5% in the top ten. Material for sequencing was memory CD4+ T cells sorted from blood. The receptors here all came from a man aged 18 to 29 in good health. Both conserved end residues are part of each CDR3. A D gene is named only where the DNA matches it firmly. Part of the rows lack a size; the others show once, few, many or a class for expanded clones.

j_gene,d_gene,v_gene,len,abundance,CDR3nt,CDR3aa
TRBJ2-7,TRBD1,TRBV18,15,once,TGTGCCAGCTCACCACCACAGGGGGATGCCTACGAGCAGTACTTC,CASSPPQGDAYEQYF
TRBJ2-3,NA,TRBV5-6,14,NA,TGTGCCAGCAGCTTGGGTAACGCCGCAGATACGCAGTATTTT,CASSLGNAADTQYF
TRBJ2-3,NA,TRBV5-1,14,NA,TGCGCCAGCCGTCGGGACGGGGACACAGATACGCAGTATTTT,CASRRDGDTDTQYF
TRBJ2-7,TRBD2,TRBV18,15,few,TGTGCCAGCTCCAGTACTAGCGGGAGGTCGTACGAGCAGTACTTC,CASSSTSGRSYEQYF
TRBJ2-5,TRBD1,TRBV5-4,17,few,TGTGCCAGCAGCTGGGCGACAGGGGTCCGGCAAGGGGAGACCCAGTACTTC,CASSWATGVRQGETQYF
TRBJ1-3,NA,TRBV19,14,NA,TGTGCCAGTAGGGAACAGAGCTCTGGAAACACCATATATTTT,CASREQSSGNTIYF
TRBJ1-4,NA,TRBV19,13,NA,TGTGCCAGTAGTACGCCGAAAAGGGAAAAACTGTTTTTT,CASSTPKREKLFF
TRBJ2-7,TRBD1,TRBV28,14,NA,TGTGCCAGCAGTCCCGGGACAGCGCTTTACGAGCAGTACTTC,CASSPGTALYEQYF
TRBJ2-3,TRBD1,TRBV5-5,16,NA,TGTGCCAGCAGCCCTCGGACAGGGTCCAGCACAGATACGCAGTATTTT,CASSPRTGSSTDTQYF
TRBJ2-1,NA,TRBV11-2,16,NA,TGTGCCAGCAGCTTAGGCGGCGAAGGCTCCTACAATGAGCAGTTCTTC,CASSLGGEGSYNEQFF
TRBJ2-6,NA,TRBV16,15,NA,TGTGCCAGCAGCCCCTGGTACTCTGGGGCCAACGTCCTGACTTTC,CASSPWYSGANVLTF
TRBJ2-1,NA,TRBV2,15,NA,TGTGCCAGCAGAAAGGGGGGCCTGGCCTACAATGAGCAGTTCTTC,CASRKGGLAYNEQFF
TRBJ2-5,NA,TRBV20-1,11,NA,TGCAGTGCCCGAGGGGAGCAGACCCAGTACTTC,CSARGEQTQYF
TRBJ1-3,TRBD1,TRBV10-2,14,few,TGCGCCAGCAGTCGACAGGGCGCCGCAAACACCATATATTTT,CASSRQGAANTIYF
TRBJ1-1,NA,TRBV19,15,NA,TGTGCCAGTACCAACCCCCTGGGGGGACGCGGTGAAGCTTTCTTT,CASTNPLGGRGEAFF
TRBJ2-3,NA,TRBV5-1,15,NA,TGCGCCAGCAGCTCTCTAGGACTCCCCACAGATACGCAGTATTTT,CASSSLGLPTDTQYF
TRBJ2-7,TRBD1,TRBV18,16,NA,TGTGCCAGCTCACCACCGGTGGGACAGGGGGCCGGCGAGCAGTACTTC,CASSPPVGQGAGEQYF
TRBJ1-3,NA,TRBV18,16,NA,TGTGCCAGCTCACCACCGCGGAGCATCTCTGGAAACACCATATATTTT,CASSPPRSISGNTIYF
TRBJ2-2,TRBD2,TRBV5-4,16,NA,TGTGCCAGCAGCGCACGGACTAGCGGAGACACCGGGGAGCTGTTTTTT,CASSARTSGDTGELFF
TRBJ1-2,NA,TRBV15,14,many,TGTGCCACCAGCAGAGAAGGCCAGGGAAGAGGCTACACCTTC,CATSREGQGRGYTF
TRBJ2-5,NA,TRBV15,12,NA,TGTGCCACCAGCAGAGATTGGGGGGAGCAGTACTTC,CATSRDWGEQYF
TRBJ2-7,TRBD2,TRBV6-5,14,few,TGTGCCAGCAGCCAGGGCGGGAGCACCTACGAGCAGTACTTC,CASSQGGSTYEQYF
TRBJ1-2,TRBD1,TRBV5-1,14,NA,TGCGCCAGCAGCTTGGGGACAGGAACATATGGCTACACCTTC,CASSLGTGTYGYTF
TRBJ1-6,TRBD1,TRBV18,15,once,TGTGCCAGCTCACCAGGGACAGAGGCTAATTCACCCCTCCACTTT,CASSPGTEANSPLHF
TRBJ1-2,TRBD1,TRBV6-5,11,NA,TGTGCCACCGGACAGGGTGGTGGCTACACCTTC,CATGQGGGYTF
TRBJ1-4,TRBD1,TRBV30,13,NA,TGTGCCTGGAGTGCGGACAGGGCTGGGAAACTGTTTTTT,CAWSADRAGKLFF